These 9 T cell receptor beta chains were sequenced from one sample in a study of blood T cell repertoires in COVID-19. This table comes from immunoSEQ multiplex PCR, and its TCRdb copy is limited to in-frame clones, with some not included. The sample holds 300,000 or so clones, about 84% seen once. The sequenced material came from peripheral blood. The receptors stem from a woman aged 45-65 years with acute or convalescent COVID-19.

The CDR3 region is CASSYSKSQPQHF. The CDR3 nucleotides are TGTGCCAGCAGTTACTCGAAGAGTCAGCCCCAGCATTTT. The chain is built from TRBV6-5 and TRBJ1-5, with D uncertain. Looked up from germline, CDR1 is MNHEY and CDR2 is SVGAGI. The CDR3 has 13 residues. The ends were cut back, 0 bases at V and 6 bases at J, with 6 bases in the middle.

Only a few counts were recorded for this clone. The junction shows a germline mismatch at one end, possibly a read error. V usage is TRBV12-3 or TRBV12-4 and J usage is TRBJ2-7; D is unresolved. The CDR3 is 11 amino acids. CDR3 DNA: TGTGCCAGCAGTTTGGGTACAGCTACATCTTTC. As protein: CASSLGTATSF.

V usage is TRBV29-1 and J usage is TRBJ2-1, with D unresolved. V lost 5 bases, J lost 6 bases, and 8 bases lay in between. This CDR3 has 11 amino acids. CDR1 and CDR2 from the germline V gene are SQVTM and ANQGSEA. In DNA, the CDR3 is TGCAGCGTTTCACAATCCAATGAGCAGTTCTTC. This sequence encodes CSVSQSNEQFF.

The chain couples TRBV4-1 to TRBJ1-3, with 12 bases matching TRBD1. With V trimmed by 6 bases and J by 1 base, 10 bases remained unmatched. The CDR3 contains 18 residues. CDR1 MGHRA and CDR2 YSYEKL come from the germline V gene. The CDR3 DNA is TGCGCCAGCAGAGGGACAGGGGGCGAGTTTCGTTCTGGAAACACCATATATTTT. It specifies CASRGTGGEFRSGNTIYF.

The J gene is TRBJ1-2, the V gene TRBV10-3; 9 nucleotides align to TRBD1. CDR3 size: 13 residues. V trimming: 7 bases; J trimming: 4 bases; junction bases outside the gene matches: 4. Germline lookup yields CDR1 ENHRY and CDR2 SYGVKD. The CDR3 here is CAITAGQGYGYTF. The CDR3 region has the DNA TGTGCCATCACCGCGGGACAGGGCTATGGCTACACCTTC.

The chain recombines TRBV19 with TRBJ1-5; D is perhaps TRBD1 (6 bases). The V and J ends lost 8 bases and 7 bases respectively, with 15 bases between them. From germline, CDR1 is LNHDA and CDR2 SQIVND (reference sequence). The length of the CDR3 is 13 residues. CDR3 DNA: TGTGCCAGTGCACAGGGAGTGAAGCAGCCCCAGCATTTT. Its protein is CASAQGVKQPQHF.

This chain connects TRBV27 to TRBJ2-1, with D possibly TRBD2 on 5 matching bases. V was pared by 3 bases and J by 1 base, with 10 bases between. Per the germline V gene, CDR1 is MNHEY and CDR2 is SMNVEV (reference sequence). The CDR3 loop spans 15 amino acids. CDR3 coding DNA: TGTGCCAGCAGTTTTACGAGGGCGTCCTACAATGAGCAGTTCTTC. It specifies CASSFTRASYNEQFF.

This chain's CDR3 is CASNPGQSTDTQYF. CDR3 sequence (DNA): TGTGCCAGCAATCCAGGCCAGAGCACAGATACGCAGTATTTT. The chain is built from TRBV9 and TRBJ2-3; D call uncertain. Per the germline V gene, CDR1 is SGDLS and CDR2 is YYNGEE. CDR3 size: 14 residues. V was trimmed by 6 bases and J by 0 bases, leaving 11 bases between them.

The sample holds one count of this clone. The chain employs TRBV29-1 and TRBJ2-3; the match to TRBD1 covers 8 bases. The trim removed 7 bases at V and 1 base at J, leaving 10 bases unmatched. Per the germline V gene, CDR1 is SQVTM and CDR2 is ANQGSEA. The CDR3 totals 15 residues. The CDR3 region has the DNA TGCAGCGCCCTAACAGGGGGTGGAGGCACAGATACGCAGTATTTT. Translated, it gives CSALTGGGGTDTQYF.